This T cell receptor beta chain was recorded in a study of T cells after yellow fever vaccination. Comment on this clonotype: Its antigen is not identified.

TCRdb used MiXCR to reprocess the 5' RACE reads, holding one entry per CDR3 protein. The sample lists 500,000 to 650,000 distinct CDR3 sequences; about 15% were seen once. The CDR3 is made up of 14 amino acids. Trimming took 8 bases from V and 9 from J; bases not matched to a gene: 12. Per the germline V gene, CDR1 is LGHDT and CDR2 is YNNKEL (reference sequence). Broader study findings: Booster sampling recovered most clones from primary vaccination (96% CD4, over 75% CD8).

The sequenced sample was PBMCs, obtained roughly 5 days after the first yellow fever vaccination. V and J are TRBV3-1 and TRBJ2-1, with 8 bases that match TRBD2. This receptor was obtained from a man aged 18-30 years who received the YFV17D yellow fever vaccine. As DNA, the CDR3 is TGTGCCAGCCCCAAACGGGGGGGCTTGTTTGAGCAGTTCTTC. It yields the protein CASPKRGGLFEQFF.